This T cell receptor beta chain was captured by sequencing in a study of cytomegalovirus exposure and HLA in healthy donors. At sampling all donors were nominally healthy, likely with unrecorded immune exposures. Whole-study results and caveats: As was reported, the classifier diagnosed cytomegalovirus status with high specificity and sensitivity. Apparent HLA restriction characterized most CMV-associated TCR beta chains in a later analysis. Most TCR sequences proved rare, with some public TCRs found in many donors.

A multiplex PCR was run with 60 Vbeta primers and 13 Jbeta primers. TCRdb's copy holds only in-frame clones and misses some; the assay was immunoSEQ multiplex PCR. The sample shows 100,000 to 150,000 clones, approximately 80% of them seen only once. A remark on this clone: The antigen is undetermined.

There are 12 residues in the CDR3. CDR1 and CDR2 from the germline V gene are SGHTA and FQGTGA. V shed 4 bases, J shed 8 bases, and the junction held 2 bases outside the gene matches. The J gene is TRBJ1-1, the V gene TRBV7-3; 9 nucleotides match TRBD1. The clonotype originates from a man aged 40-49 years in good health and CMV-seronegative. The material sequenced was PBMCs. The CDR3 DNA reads TGTGCCAGCAGCTACGACAGGGGGGAAGCTTTCTTT. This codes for CASSYDRGEAFF.